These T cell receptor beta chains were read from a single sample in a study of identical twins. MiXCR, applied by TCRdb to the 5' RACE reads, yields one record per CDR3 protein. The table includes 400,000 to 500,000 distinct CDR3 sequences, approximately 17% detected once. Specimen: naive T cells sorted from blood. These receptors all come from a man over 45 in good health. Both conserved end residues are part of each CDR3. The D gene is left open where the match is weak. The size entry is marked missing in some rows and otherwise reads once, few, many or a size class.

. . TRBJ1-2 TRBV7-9 TGTGCCAGCACCCTTGCGGGGGTTGTTTATGGCTACACCTTC CASTLAGVVYGYTF
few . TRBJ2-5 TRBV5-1 TGCGCCAGCGGACCCCAGGGTCCGAAGGAGACCCAGTACTTC CASGPQGPKETQYF
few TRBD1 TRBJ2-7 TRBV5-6 TGTGCCAGCAGCTTAACACAGGGGTTTGAGGAGCAGTACTTC CASSLTQGFEEQYF
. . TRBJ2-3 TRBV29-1 TGCAGCGTATCCTCGGGACTTATCACAGATACGCAGTATTTT CSVSSGLITDTQYF
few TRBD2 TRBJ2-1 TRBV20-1 TGCAGTGCCCCCCTAGCGGGTGGAGTAACTGAGCAGTTCTTC CSAPLAGGVTEQFF
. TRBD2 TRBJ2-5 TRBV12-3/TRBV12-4 TGTGCCAGCAGTTTAAGGCTCGCGGGAGTCGGGACCCTGTACTTC CASSLRLAGVGTLYF
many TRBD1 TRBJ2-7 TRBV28 TGTGCCAGCAGATGGACAGGGTCGGCTTACGAGCAGTACTTC CASRWTGSAYEQYF
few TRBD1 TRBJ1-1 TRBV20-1 TGCAGTGCTGAGAGGGGGCGCATGGCTTTCTTT CSAERGRMAFF
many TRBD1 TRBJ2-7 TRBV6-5 TGTGCCAGCAGTTCGCACCGGGACAGGGGGCGGGAGCAGTACTTC CASSSHRDRGREQYF
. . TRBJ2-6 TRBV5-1 TGCGCCAGCAGCCCCACCGGGCAGGGGATTTCTGGGGCCAACGTCCTGACTTTC CASSPTGQGISGANVLTF
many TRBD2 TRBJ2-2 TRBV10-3 TGTGCCATCAGTGAGTCTCTAGCGGGAGAGAACACCGGGGAGCTGTTTTTT CAISESLAGENTGELFF
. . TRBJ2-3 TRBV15 TGTGCCACCAGCAGTTCCCCTCCGGATACGCAGTATTTT CATSSSPPDTQYF
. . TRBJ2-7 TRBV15 TGTGCCACCAGCCCCCCAGGGGCCTTCTACGAGCAGTACTTC CATSPPGAFYEQYF
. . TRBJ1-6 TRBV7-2 TGTGCCAGCAGCTTATTATCAGGGCGCGGAAATTCACCCCTCCACTTT CASSLLSGRGNSPLHF
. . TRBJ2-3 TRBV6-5 TGTGCCAGCAAGTTAATCCGCACAGATACGCAGTATTTT CASKLIRTDTQYF
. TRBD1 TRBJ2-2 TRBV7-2 TGTGCCAGCAGCCCAGGACTAGGGACAGGGGCCGGGGAGCTGTTTTTT CASSPGLGTGAGELFF
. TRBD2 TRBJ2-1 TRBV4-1 TGCGCCAGCAGACCTACAGCGGGAGTTTTCTACAATGAGCAGTTCTTC CASRPTAGVFYNEQFF
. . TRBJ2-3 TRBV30 TGTGCCTGGAGTGTACCGGATTATACGCAGTATTTT CAWSVPDYTQYF
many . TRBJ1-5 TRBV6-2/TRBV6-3 TGTGCCAGCAGTTCCGTGGCCCACAATCAGCCCCAGCATTTT CASSSVAHNQPQHF
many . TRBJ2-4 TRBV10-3 TGTGCCATCAGTGAGTCCCCCTTTGACAGTGGCAAAAACATTCAGTACTTC CAISESPFDSGKNIQYF
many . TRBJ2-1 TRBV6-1 TGTGCCAGCAGCCCCGAATTGAACAATGAGCAGTTCTTC CASSPELNNEQFF
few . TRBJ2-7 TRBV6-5 TGTGCCAGCAGTTACTCGATGCGGTACAAAGGCGGCTCCTACGAGCAGTACTTC CASSYSMRYKGGSYEQYF
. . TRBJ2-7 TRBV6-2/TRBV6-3 TGTGCCAGCAGTTACTATTATGAGCAGTACTTC CASSYYYEQYF
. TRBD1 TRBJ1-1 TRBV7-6 TGTGCCAGCAGCATCGCCGGGACAGGGGGCACTGAAGCTTTCTTT CASSIAGTGGTEAFF
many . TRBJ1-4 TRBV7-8 TGTGCCAGCAGCACCCCGACGGGAATGGCTGAAAAACTGTTTTTT CASSTPTGMAEKLFF
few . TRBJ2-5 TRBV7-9 TGTGCCAGCAGCTTAGCCCCCGACAGGAGGGGGCAAGAGACCCAGTACTTC CASSLAPDRRGQETQYF
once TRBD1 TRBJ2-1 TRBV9 TGTGCCAGCAGCGTAGGACAGGGGGCTCACAATGAGCAGTTCTTC CASSVGQGAHNEQFF
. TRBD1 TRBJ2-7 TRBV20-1 TGCAGTGCTGACAGGGGCTCCTACGAGCAGTACTTC CSADRGSYEQYF
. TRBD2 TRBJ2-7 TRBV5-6 TGTGCCAGCAGCTTGGAGGGACTAGCGGGAGACTACGAGCAGTACTTC CASSLEGLAGDYEQYF
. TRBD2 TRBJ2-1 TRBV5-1 TGCGCCAGCGGACCCTCTAGCGGGAGGTCCTACAATGAGCAGTTCTTC CASGPSSGRSYNEQFF
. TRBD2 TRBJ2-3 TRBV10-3 TGTGCCATCAGAACGGGAGGGCCGGCAGATACGCAGTATTTT CAIRTGGPADTQYF
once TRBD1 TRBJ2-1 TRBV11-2 TGTGCCAGCAGCTTAGATAGAAGACAGGGGTTGGGGGAGTCCTTC CASSLDRRQGLGESF
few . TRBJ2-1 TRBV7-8 TGTGCCAGCAGCTTATCCGGACTTTATGGGCAGTTCTTC CASSLSGLYGQFF
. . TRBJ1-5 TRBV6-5 TGTGCCAGCAGTTACTCGGTCAGGGAGGCTTATAGCAATCAGCCCCAGCATTTT CASSYSVREAYSNQPQHF
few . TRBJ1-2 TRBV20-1 TGCAGTGCTAGCCGGGCCAAAGATGGCTACACCTTC CSASRAKDGYTF
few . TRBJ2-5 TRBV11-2 TGTGCCAGCAGCTTGGCATACAGGGCAGAGACCCAGTACTTC CASSLAYRAETQYF
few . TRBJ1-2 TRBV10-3 TGTGCCATCAGTGAGGGCAGCTCTTATGGCTACACCTTC CAISEGSSYGYTF
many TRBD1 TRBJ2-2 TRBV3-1 TGTGCCAGCAGCCGTGGACAGGGATTGGGCACCGGGGAGCTGTTTTTT CASSRGQGLGTGELFF
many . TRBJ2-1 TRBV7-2 TGTGCCAGCAGCTTAACGGCAGCTTACAATGAGCAGTTCTTC CASSLTAAYNEQFF
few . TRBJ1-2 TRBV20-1 TGCAGTGCTACGCTAATAGGGGGCTATGGCTACACCTTC CSATLIGGYGYTF
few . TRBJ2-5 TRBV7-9 TGTGCCAGCAGCAGGGACGTTAGAACGTCGGGGGAGACCCAGTACTTC CASSRDVRTSGETQYF
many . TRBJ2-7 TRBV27 TGTGCCAGCAGTTTCGTGGTTGCGGGCACCTACGAGCAGTACTTC CASSFVVAGTYEQYF
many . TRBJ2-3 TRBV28 TGTGCCAGCAGTTCCCTTTCAGGTCTCGTGTATTTT CASSSLSGLVYF
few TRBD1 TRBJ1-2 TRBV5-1 TGCGCCAGCAGCAGCGGAAGGACAGGGGGAATCTATGGCTACACCTTC CASSSGRTGGIYGYTF
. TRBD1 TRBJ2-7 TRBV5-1 TGCGCCAGCTCGGACAGGGAGAACGAGCAGTACTTC CASSDRENEQYF
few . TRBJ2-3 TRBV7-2 TGTGCCAGCAGTTCATACGGGGCCTTTGGCACAGATACGCAGTATTTT CASSSYGAFGTDTQYF
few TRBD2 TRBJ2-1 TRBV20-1 TGCAGTGCTAGCGGGAGGCGCTCCTACAATGAGCAGTTCTTC CSASGRRSYNEQFF
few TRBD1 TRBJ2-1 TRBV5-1 TGCGCCAGCAGCTTGGGGACAGGACAACAGTTCTTC CASSLGTGQQFF
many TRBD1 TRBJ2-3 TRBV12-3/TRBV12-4 TGTGCCAGCAGTGCGGGACAGGGGACAGATACGCAGTATTTT CASSAGQGTDTQYF
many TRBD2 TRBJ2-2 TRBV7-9 TGTGCCAGCAGCTACGGGACTAGGGTTTGGGAGCTGTTTTTT CASSYGTRVWELFF
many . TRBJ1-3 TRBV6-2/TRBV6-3 TGTGCCAGCGCAACTATCTCTGGAAACACCATATATTTT CASATISGNTIYF
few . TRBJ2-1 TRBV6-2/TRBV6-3 TGTGCCAGCAAAGGGCCTTACAATGAGCAGTTCTTC CASKGPYNEQFF
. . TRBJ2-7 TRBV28 TGTGCCAGCAGTTTATTGGAACTGGCAGCGGGCGAGCAGTACTTC CASSLLELAAGEQYF
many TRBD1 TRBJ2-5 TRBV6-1 TGTGCCAGCAGTCGACAGGGCCGGCAACCTCAAGAGACCCAGTACTTC CASSRQGRQPQETQYF